This T cell receptor (beta chain) originates from a study of CD8 T cells in Susac syndrome. Reverse transcription used roughly 0.45 to 1 ug RNA and random hexamers. Each CDR3 protein gets one entry after TCRdb re-called the immunoSEQ multiplex PCR reads with MiXCR. The sample lists about 210,000 distinct CDR3 sequences; about 95% were seen once. The CDR3 contains 13 residues. CDR1 MDHEN and CDR2 SYDVKM come from the germline V gene. The ends were cut back, 4 bases at V and 1 base at J, with 8 bases in the middle. The chain joins TRBV28 to TRBJ2-7, with D maybe TRBD1 (6 bases). Input material: CD4+ T cells from PBMCs. The sequence was obtained from a human donor with multiple sclerosis. CDR3 sequence (DNA): TGTGCCAGCAGTTGGGACAAATCCTACGAGCAGTACTTC. As protein: CASSWDKSYEQYF.